Shown below are 6 T cell receptor beta chains from a single sample sequenced in a study of T cell responses to AZD1222 COVID-19 vaccine. Here immunoSEQ multiplex PCR was the method, and the copy in TCRdb shows in-frame clones only, minus some. The sample records around 140,000 clones, roughly 90% being singletons. The sequenced sample was peripheral blood, obtained on day 0 of AZD1222 vaccination. The receptors were gathered from an adult in good health.

The chain carries TRBV7-6 and TRBJ1-4; perhaps TRBD1 as D (5 bases). V was shortened by 4 bases and J by 3 bases, with 12 bases between the two germline ends. Per the germline V gene, CDR1 is SGHVS and CDR2 is FNYEAQ. This CDR3 is built from 15 residues. In DNA, the CDR3 is TGTGCCAGCAGCTCCTCTGGGGCGTCTAATGAAAAACTGTTTTTT. This codes for CASSSSGASNEKLFF.

The CDR3 sequence: CATSRDQGQATSQYF. The CDR3 region has the DNA TGTGCCACCAGCAGAGATCAAGGACAGGCGACTTCGCAGTACTTC. J is TRBJ2-7 and V is TRBV15; 7 bases line up with TRBD1. The CDR3 is 15 amino acids. Germline trimming cut 0 bases from V and 9 bases from J; bases unmatched to any gene: 11. CDR1 is LNHNV, CDR2 YYDKDF, per germline (reference sequence). Full variable domain (outside the CDR3, taken from reference TRBV15 and TRBJ2-7): DAMVIQNPRYQVTQFGKPVTLSCSQTLNHNVMYWYQQKSSQAPKLLFHYYDKDFNNEADTPDNFQSRRPNTSFCFLDIRSPGLGDTAMYLCATSRDQGQATSQYFGPGTRLTVT.

The chain is built from TRBV11-1 and TRBJ2-7; 8 bases agree with TRBD1. CDR1 is SGHAT, CDR2 FQDESV, per germline (reference sequence). After removal of 5 bases from V and 3 bases from J, the junction contained 9 bases not matched to a gene. This CDR3 contains 15 residues. CDR3 in amino acids: CASSPPGQEDYEQYF. CDR3 nucleotide sequence: TGTGCCAGCAGCCCTCCGGGACAGGAGGACTACGAGCAGTACTTC.

The CDR3 DNA reads as TGCGCCAGCAGCCCGGGGGGCCTGGGGAATGAAAAACTGTTTTTT. Translation: CASSPGGLGNEKLFF. This chain joins TRBV5-1 and TRBJ1-4, with D perhaps matching TRBD1 (6 bases). Trimming left V 4 bases short and J 5 bases short, with 15 bases between. This CDR3 region has 15 residues. Germline V CDR1 and CDR2: SGHRS, YFSETQ.

This rearrangement joins TRBV7-9 to TRBJ1-5; D is undetermined. CDR3 length: 12 residues. Germline CDR1 reads SEHNR; CDR2 reads FQNEAQ (reference sequence). Trimming cost V 4 bases and J 4 bases, with 5 bases left between them. DNA of the CDR3: TGTGCCAGCAGCTCGGCTAATCAGCCCCAGCATTTT. Protein sequence: CASSSANQPQHF.

J is TRBJ2-7 and V is TRBV18; 8 nucleotides align to TRBD2. The V segment lost 6 bases and the J segment 2 bases; nucleotides outside the gene matches: 9. The CDR3 consists of 15 residues. Germline-derived CDR1 and CDR2 are KGHSH and LQKENI. The CDR3 here is CASSPTGTRAYEQYF. The CDR3 region has the DNA TGTGCCAGCTCTCCTACCGGGACTAGAGCCTACGAGCAGTACTTC.